One T cell receptor beta chain is described in this entry. The antigen it binds to is not known. No qualities accompany the bases; no much larger clone lies one base away. The immunoSEQ Assay, a bias-controlled multiplex PCR, was used to amplify TCRbeta CDR3 regions from genomic DNA. The authors processed their data as follows. Nucleated cell counts per sample were estimated from amplification of reference gene primers within the assay. To quantify the absolute abundance of each unique TCRbeta CDR3 rearrangement, sequence reads were collapsed and filtered. For each sample, productive Simpson clonality was calculated as the square root of Simpson's diversity index over productive rearrangements. TCRdb re-hosts the immuneACCESS table, in-frame sequences only. Its copies lack some clones; in the studies checked, an unresolved V gene accounts for under half of them, and the cause for the rest is not known. V and J calls and clone size follow that table, whereas D and trimming were derived from the DNA. Counted in this sample were roughly 200,000 clones; around 86% of them appeared once. The top ten clonotypes cover roughly 3% of the sample.

The record originates from a study of blood T cell repertoires in COVID-19 (dated by TCRdb to about 2020). About the full investigation: Samples covering the acute and convalescent phases of COVID-19 were provided by collaborators in the United States, Italy and Spain. The material from the prospective study consisted of cDNA or gDNA derived from T cells, B-cell-depleted T cells, or PBMCs. The dataset comprised deeply sampled blood TCRbeta repertoires from subjects exposed to, actively infected with, or recovered from COVID-19. The repertoires were made available in a free public database intended to serve as a resource for research on the immune response to SARS-CoV-2. The samples were drawn from two sources: the first 160 participants of the ongoing ImmuneRACE study, and over 1,000 subjects contributed by 6 global collaborators. Nearly every sample came with metadata listing a de-identified subject ID, COVID-19 status, age in years and sex. Where available, HLA class I and class II types were obtained from metadata supplied by the sample provider rather than from assay-based typing. Study-wide conclusions, independent of this receptor: The amount of clinical and demographic metadata varied by source and participant and was provided uncurated.

The collaborating institutions used their own protocols to collect whole blood in K2EDTA tubes. For TCRbeta analysis, collaborators shipped samples in one of three forms: frozen whole blood, isolated PBMCs, or DNA extracted from either of those sample types. Sequenced material: peripheral blood. The sequence derives from a man aged 55 to 69 with acute or convalescent COVID-19.

The nucleotide sequence is TGCAGCGTTGGAGGACAGGGGAGGTTTGAGGAAAAACTGTTTTTT. It is translated as CSVGGQGRFEEKLFF. This sequence uses TRBV29-1 and TRBJ1-4, with 9 bases aligning to TRBD1. V trim: 4 bases; J trim: 8 bases; unmatched bases: 11. In the germline V gene, CDR1 corresponds to SQVTM and CDR2 to ANQGSEA. From cysteine to phenylalanine, the CDR3 is 15 amino acids long. Only the CDR3 portion is preserved as DNA: 45 bases, with reading frame beginning at the first base. Beyond the CDR3, the reference TRBV29-1 and TRBJ1-4 genes provide the residues; the full variable domain reads: SAVISQKPSRDICQRGTSLTIQCQVDSQVTMMFWYRQQPGQSLTLIATANQGSEATYESGFVIDKFPISRPNLTFSTLTVSNMSPEDSSIYLCSVGGQGRFEEKLFFGSGTQLSVL.